The source of this TCR beta chain is a study of blood T cell repertoires in COVID-19. Overall study: Samples came from the United States, Italy and Spain, spanning acute and convalescent COVID-19. PBMCs, B-cell-depleted T cells, or T cells provided the cDNA or gDNA that made up the material.

The authors' processing: Estimation of nucleated cell counts relied on the amplification of reference gene primers. Some clones are missing from TCRdb's copy, which holds only in-frame ones; the method was immunoSEQ multiplex PCR. D and trimming were read from the DNA, whereas the V and J calls and clone size are those reported in that table. The repertoire holds approximately 210,000 clones, with approximately 80% as singletons. The germline CDR1 and CDR2 sequences are GTSNPN and SVGIG (reference sequence). The CDR3 extends over 13 amino acids. V shed 7 bases and J shed 10 bases, with 22 bases lying between them.

Input material: peripheral blood. V and J are TRBV30 and TRBJ1-1; D possibly corresponds to TRBD1 (6 bases). This sequence was found in a man aged 30 to 39 with active or convalescent COVID-19. The CDR3 is CALDFIAGARAFF. The CDR3 DNA is TGTGCCTTGGACTTCATTGCGGGGGCGCGAGCTTTCTTT.